Listed below are T cell receptor beta chains from one sample, sequenced in a study of blood T cell repertoires in COVID-19. Here immunoSEQ multiplex PCR was the method, and the copy in TCRdb shows in-frame clones only, minus some. This table holds about 320,000 clones, about 86% found once. Sequences were obtained from peripheral blood. The receptors shown here come from a woman aged 45-65 years with acute or convalescent COVID-19. The CDR3 runs from the conserved cysteine through the conserved F or W. The order of the fields is V gene, clone size, D gene, J gene, CDR3 DNA, CDR3 protein. A D gene is named only where the DNA matches it firmly. Only part of the rows carry a size: once, few, many, or a class if the clone is expanded.

v_gene: TRBV5-4; abundance: .; d_gene: .; j_gene: TRBJ1-6; CDR3nt: TGTGCCAGCAGTAGGGACACCAATTCACCCCTCCACTTT; CDR3aa: CASSRDTNSPLHF
v_gene: TRBV4-1; abundance: .; d_gene: TRBD2; j_gene: TRBJ2-3; CDR3nt: TGCGCCAGCAGCCACGGACAGGCTAGCGGGGGCACAGATACGCAGTATTTT; CDR3aa: CASSHGQASGGTDTQYF
v_gene: TRBV7-7; abundance: .; d_gene: .; j_gene: TRBJ2-1; CDR3nt: TGTGCCAGCAGCAGGACAGAAAGCTCCTACAATGAGCAGTTCTTC; CDR3aa: CASSRTESSYNEQFF
v_gene: TRBV6-5; abundance: .; d_gene: TRBD1; j_gene: TRBJ1-2; CDR3nt: TGTGCCAGCAGTCCGGGACAGGACTATGGCTACACCTTC; CDR3aa: CASSPGQDYGYTF
v_gene: TRBV27; abundance: once; d_gene: .; j_gene: TRBJ1-6; CDR3nt: TGTGCCAGCAGTCCTTCGGGGGACGGATATAATTCACCCCTCCACTTT; CDR3aa: CASSPSGDGYNSPLHF
v_gene: TRBV7-2; abundance: .; d_gene: TRBD2; j_gene: TRBJ2-5; CDR3nt: TGTGCCAGCAGCTTAGGCCCCGTTTCTAGCGGACAAGAGACCCAGTACTTC; CDR3aa: CASSLGPVSSGQETQYF
v_gene: TRBV2; abundance: .; d_gene: .; j_gene: TRBJ2-7; CDR3nt: TGTGCCAGCAGGAAAGACAGTTACGAGCAGTACTTC; CDR3aa: CASRKDSYEQYF
v_gene: TRBV10-3; abundance: once; d_gene: .; j_gene: TRBJ1-1; CDR3nt: TGTGCCATCAGTGTCGGGACTGAAGCTTTCTTT; CDR3aa: CAISVGTEAFF
v_gene: TRBV9; abundance: .; d_gene: .; j_gene: TRBJ1-4; CDR3nt: TGTGCCAGCAGCGTAAGTTGGGGAGCTAATGAAAAACTGTTTTTT; CDR3aa: CASSVSWGANEKLFF
v_gene: TRBV19; abundance: .; d_gene: TRBD1; j_gene: TRBJ1-1; CDR3nt: TGTGCCAGCCAACAGGGGATGAACACTGAAGCTTTCTTT; CDR3aa: CASQQGMNTEAFF
v_gene: TRBV4-3; abundance: .; d_gene: .; j_gene: TRBJ2-7; CDR3nt: TGCGCCAGCAGCTTAACTAGAAATACTATCTACGAGCAGTACTTC; CDR3aa: CASSLTRNTIYEQYF
v_gene: TRBV19; abundance: .; d_gene: .; j_gene: TRBJ1-1; CDR3nt: TGTGCCAGTAGTACCCCCTCCTATAACACTGAAGCTTTCTTT; CDR3aa: CASSTPSYNTEAFF
v_gene: TRBV28; abundance: .; d_gene: .; j_gene: TRBJ1-2; CDR3nt: TGTGCCAGCAATAACATAAACTATGGCTACACCTTC; CDR3aa: CASNNINYGYTF
v_gene: TRBV19; abundance: .; d_gene: TRBD1; j_gene: TRBJ1-2; CDR3nt: TGTGCCAGTAGGAGAAATACAGGGGCGGAAGGCTACACCTTC; CDR3aa: CASRRNTGAEGYTF
v_gene: TRBV5-1; abundance: .; d_gene: .; j_gene: TRBJ1-2; CDR3nt: TGCGCCAGCTCTCAAAGGACTGAACCATATGGCTACACCTTC; CDR3aa: CASSQRTEPYGYTF
v_gene: TRBV27; abundance: .; d_gene: .; j_gene: TRBJ1-5; CDR3nt: TGTGCCAGCGCCGACCAGGGGTATCAGCCCCAGCATTTT; CDR3aa: CASADQGYQPQHF
v_gene: TRBV5-4; abundance: .; d_gene: TRBD2; j_gene: TRBJ2-7; CDR3nt: TGTGCCAGCAGCCTGAGACTAGCGGGAGACGAGCAGTACTTC; CDR3aa: CASSLRLAGDEQYF
v_gene: TRBV12-5; abundance: .; d_gene: .; j_gene: TRBJ1-5; CDR3nt: TGTGCTAGTGGTTTCTCCGGGACAAGCAATCAGCCCCAGCATTTT; CDR3aa: CASGFSGTSNQPQHF
v_gene: TRBV27; abundance: .; d_gene: TRBD2; j_gene: TRBJ2-7; CDR3nt: TGTGCCAGCACCGATAGCGGGAGTCACGACGAGCAGTACTTC; CDR3aa: CASTDSGSHDEQYF
v_gene: TRBV18; abundance: .; d_gene: TRBD2; j_gene: TRBJ2-3; CDR3nt: TGTGCCAGCTCACCACAACCGGGAGGGCCGGACGATACGCAGTATTTT; CDR3aa: CASSPQPGGPDDTQYF
v_gene: TRBV24-1; abundance: .; d_gene: TRBD1; j_gene: TRBJ1-2; CDR3nt: TGTGCCACCAGTGATTCGGCGGGGACAGGGGGCGGGTATGGCTACACCTTC; CDR3aa: CATSDSAGTGGGYGYTF
v_gene: TRBV5-1; abundance: .; d_gene: .; j_gene: TRBJ2-5; CDR3nt: TGCGCCAGCAGCTACGGCAGGGGAGAGGAGACCCAGTACTTC; CDR3aa: CASSYGRGEETQYF
v_gene: TRBV29-1; abundance: once; d_gene: .; j_gene: TRBJ1-1; CDR3nt: TGCAGCGTTGAACAGGGTGGAGCTTTCTTT; CDR3aa: CSVEQGGAFF
v_gene: TRBV23-1; abundance: .; d_gene: .; j_gene: TRBJ2-5; CDR3nt: TGCGCCAGCAGTCAGGTTTGTAGGGGTTACCTCACCCAGTACTTC; CDR3aa: CASSQVCRGYLTQYF
v_gene: TRBV6-2/TRBV6-3; abundance: .; d_gene: .; j_gene: TRBJ2-7; CDR3nt: TGTGCCAGCAGTTTGCGTCCGACAGGCTACGAGCAGTACTTC; CDR3aa: CASSLRPTGYEQYF
v_gene: TRBV27; abundance: .; d_gene: TRBD1; j_gene: TRBJ1-5; CDR3nt: TGTGCCAGCAGTTTCAGGGGGCAGCCCCAGCATTTT; CDR3aa: CASSFRGQPQHF